This T cell receptor (beta chain) is drawn from a study of a mutant IDH1 vaccine in newly diagnosed glioma. Overall study: Patients received vaccination from 4-6 weeks after radiotherapy alone, or with temozolomide cycles.

TCRdb's table, derived via immunoSEQ multiplex PCR, lists solely in-frame clones and lacks some. Of 10,000 to 15,000 clones in the sample, around three quarters were seen once. A word on this clone: Its antigen is unknown.

The time point: week 47, end of study. Each dose of the vaccine consisted of 300 ug of mutant IDH1 20-mer peptide, with topical imiquimod. Astrocytomas that were new, WHO grade 3 or 4, IDH1-mutant and ATRX-lost were present in the donors. The CDR3 is 14 amino acids. V was cut by 3 bases and J by 11 bases, with 17 bases left in between. Germline V lookup: CDR1 LGHNA, CDR2 YNFKEQ. The TCR sequence derives from a woman aged 35 to 49 with glioma. The chain carries TRBV4-2 and TRBJ2-1; no firm D call. Material: PBMCs, obtained from a glioma patient whose treatment included an IDH1 peptide vaccine. The CDR3, as DNA: TGTGCCAGCAGCCAGGGGAATGGTGAGCATAAGCAGTTCTTC. Protein sequence: CASSQGNGEHKQFF.